This entry describes one TCR beta chain. The data originate from a study of identical twins. The CDR3 contains 13 residues. V dropped 10 bases and J dropped 6 bases, with 16 bases sitting between them. The germline V gene has CDR1 KGHDR and CDR2 SFDVKD. TCRdb recomputed calls from the 5' RACE reads with MiXCR, one row per CDR3 protein. The repertoire holds fewer than 900,000 distinct CDR3 sequences, with roughly 20% as singletons. The data also belong to a second study, concerning T cells expressing NK-cell markers.

Material: PBMCs. This chain connects TRBV24-1 to TRBJ2-3; TRBD2 might be the D (6 bases). The sequence was obtained from a woman aged 18-30 years in good health. The CDR3 region has the DNA TGTGCCACGAGGGGACTTCGTGAGGATACGCAGTATTTT. Translation gives CATRGLREDTQYF.